This T cell receptor beta chain originates from a study of blood T cell repertoires in COVID-19. Study overall: From the United States, Italy and Spain came samples of acute and convalescent COVID-19.

The CDR3 totals 13 residues. Trimming took off 7 bases at V and 7 bases at J, with 16 bases between the two ends. Germline V gene sequence: CDR1 LNHDA, CDR2 SQIVND (reference sequence). This clone was counted once. Assignments of participants to cohorts depended upon their own reported clinical history. Exposed study participants had met a COVID-19 case within 2 weeks before entry. Under the authors' procedure: Reference gene primer amplification gave estimated nucleated cell counts. Generated by immunoSEQ multiplex PCR, the TCRdb table keeps only in-frame clones and is missing some. That table supplies the V and J calls and clone size; D and trimming were determined from the DNA. The sample shows 350,000 to 450,000 clones, approximately 90% of them seen only once.

The material sequenced was PBMCs or T cells enriched from blood (not recorded which). The receptor was derived from a woman between 40 and 55 years old who had been exposed to COVID-19. The chain has TRBV19 and TRBJ1-2, with D unresolved. The CDR3: CASNQGARPGYTF. CDR3 sequence (DNA): TGTGCCAGTAACCAAGGAGCCCGGCCTGGCTACACCTTC.